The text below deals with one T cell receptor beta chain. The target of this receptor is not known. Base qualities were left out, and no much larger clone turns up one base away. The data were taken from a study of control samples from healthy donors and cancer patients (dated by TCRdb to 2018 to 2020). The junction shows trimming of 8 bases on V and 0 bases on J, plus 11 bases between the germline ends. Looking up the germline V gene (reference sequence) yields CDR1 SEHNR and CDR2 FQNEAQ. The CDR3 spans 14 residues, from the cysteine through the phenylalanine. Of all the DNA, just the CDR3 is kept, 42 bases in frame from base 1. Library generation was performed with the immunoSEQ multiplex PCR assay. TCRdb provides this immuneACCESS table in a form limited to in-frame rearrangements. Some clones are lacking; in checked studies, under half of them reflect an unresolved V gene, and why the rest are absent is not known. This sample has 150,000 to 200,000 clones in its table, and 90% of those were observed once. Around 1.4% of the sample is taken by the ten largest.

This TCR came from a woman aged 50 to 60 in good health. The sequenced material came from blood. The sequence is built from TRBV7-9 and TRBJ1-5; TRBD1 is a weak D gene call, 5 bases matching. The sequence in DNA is TGTGCCAGCCGCCCTGGGGGTAGCAATCAGCCCCAGCATTTT. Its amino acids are CASRPGGSNQPQHF.